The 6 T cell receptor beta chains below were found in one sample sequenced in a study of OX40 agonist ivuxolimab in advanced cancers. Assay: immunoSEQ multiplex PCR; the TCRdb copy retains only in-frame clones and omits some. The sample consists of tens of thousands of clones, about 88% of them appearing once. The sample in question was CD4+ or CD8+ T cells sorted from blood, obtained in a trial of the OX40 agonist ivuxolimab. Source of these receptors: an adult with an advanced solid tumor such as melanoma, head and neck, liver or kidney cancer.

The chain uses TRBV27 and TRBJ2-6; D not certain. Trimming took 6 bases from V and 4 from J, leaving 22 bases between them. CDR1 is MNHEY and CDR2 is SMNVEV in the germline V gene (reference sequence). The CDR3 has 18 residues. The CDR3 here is CASRPAGALLGGANVLTF. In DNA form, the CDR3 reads TGTGCCAGCAGGCCTGCAGGAGCCCTCCTGGGGGGGGCCAACGTCCTGACTTTC.

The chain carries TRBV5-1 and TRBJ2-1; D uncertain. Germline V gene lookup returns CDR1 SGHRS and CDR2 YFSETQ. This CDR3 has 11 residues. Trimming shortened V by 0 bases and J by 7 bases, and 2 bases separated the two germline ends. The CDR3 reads CASSLENEQFF. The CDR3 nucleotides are TGCGCCAGCAGCTTGGAAAATGAGCAGTTCTTC.

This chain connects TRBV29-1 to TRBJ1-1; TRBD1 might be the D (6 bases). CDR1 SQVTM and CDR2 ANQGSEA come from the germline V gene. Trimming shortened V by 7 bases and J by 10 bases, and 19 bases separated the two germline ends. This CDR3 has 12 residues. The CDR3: CSAGSGGERAFF. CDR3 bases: TGCAGCGCCGGGTCGGGGGGCGAGCGAGCTTTCTTT.

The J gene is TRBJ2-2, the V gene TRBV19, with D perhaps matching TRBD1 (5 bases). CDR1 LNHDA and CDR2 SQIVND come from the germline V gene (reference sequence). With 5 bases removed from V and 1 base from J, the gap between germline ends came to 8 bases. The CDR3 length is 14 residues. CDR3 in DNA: TGTGCCAGTAGTGTACAGGTGAACACCGGGGAGCTGTTTTTT. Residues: CASSVQVNTGELFF.

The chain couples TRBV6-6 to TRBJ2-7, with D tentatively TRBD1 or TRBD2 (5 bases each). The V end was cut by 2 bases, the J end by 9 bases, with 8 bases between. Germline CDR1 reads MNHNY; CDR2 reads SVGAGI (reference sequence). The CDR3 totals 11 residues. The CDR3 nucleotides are TGTGCCAGCAGTTACCGGGACCGGCAGTACTTC. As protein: CASSYRDRQYF.

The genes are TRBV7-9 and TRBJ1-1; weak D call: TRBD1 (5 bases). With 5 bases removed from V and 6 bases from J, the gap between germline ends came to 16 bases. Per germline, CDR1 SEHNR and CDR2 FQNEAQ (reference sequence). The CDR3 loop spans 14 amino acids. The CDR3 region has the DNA TGTGCCAGCAGCGCCGAGGGGCTCATGGCTGAAGCTTTCTTT. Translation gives CASSAEGLMAEAFF.